Sequencing of this T cell receptor beta chain was carried out in a study of follicular helper T cells after annual influenza vaccination. Study information: Across the 2013-2014, 2014-2015 and 2015-2016 vaccination seasons, some subjects were resampled.

Time point given: 2015-2016 season, 7 days after influenza vaccination. Each time point used about 35 to 110 mL of blood. Deletions cut 3 bases from V and 7 bases from J, with 17 bases between. The CDR3 has 14 residues. Germline values: CDR1 SGHDT, CDR2 YYEEEE. In regard to this clone: Antigen specificity is unknown.

General study findings and limits: ICOS+CD38+ cTfh clonality tracked population frequency, and its change tracked circulating plasmablast change.

TCRB was sequenced at Survey level resolution. TCRdb keeps only in-frame clones here, not all; method: immunoSEQ multiplex PCR. The data contain more than 9,000 clones, approximately 80% of them singletons. The sequence was collected from an adult who received the influenza vaccine. V usage is TRBV5-6 and J usage is TRBJ2-7, with a weak D call TRBD2 (5 bases). The sample in question was CXCR5+ CD38- circulating T follicular helper cells from blood, obtained 7 days after influenza vaccination. Subset defined: circulating Tfh, non-naive CD4+CXCR5+PD-1+ (ICOS+CD38+ or ICOS-CD38-). CDR3 sequence reads: CASSSRDPPGEQYF. CDR3 nucleotides: TGTGCCAGCAGCTCTCGGGATCCCCCGGGGGAGCAGTACTTC. Together with reference TRBV5-6 and TRBJ2-7, the CDR3 gives the full variable domain: DAGVTQSPTHLIKTRGQQVTLRCSPKSGHDTVSWYQQALGQGPQFIFQYYEEEERQRGNFPDRFSGHQFPNYSSELNVNALLLGDSALYLCASSSRDPPGEQYFGPGTRLTVT.